This T cell receptor (beta chain) was captured by sequencing in a study of early stage breast cancer tumors. Repertoires were generated with immunoSEQ multiplex PCR, while TCRdb's copy carries only in-frame clones and drops some. The sample has approximately 48,000 clones; 85% to 95% are singletons. Germline V gives CDR1 MNHEY, CDR2 SVGAGI. This CDR3 has 16 amino acids. Trimming cost V 2 bases and J 3 bases; bases outside gene matches: 8. The sequence came from a person aged 70 to 79 with breast cancer. The genes are TRBV6-5 and TRBJ2-3, with TRBD2 identical over 7 bases. Input material: blood. Written as DNA, the CDR3 is TGTGCCAGCAGTTACACGGGGAGGGGTGCTACAGATACGCAGTATTTT. This encodes CASSYTGRGATDTQYF.